Here is one T cell receptor beta chain with its context. The CDR3 is 13 residues long. J gave up 4 bases and V 4 bases, and 3 bases lay outside the gene matches. The germline V gene encodes CDR1 LGHNT and CDR2 FRNRAP. The data are from a study of blood T cell repertoires in COVID-19. The method was immunoSEQ multiplex PCR; TCRdb's version includes in-frame clones alone and lacks a portion of them. The data hold 150,000 to 200,000 clones, with 75% to 90% observed a single time. The TCR originated in a man in his 70s who had been exposed to COVID-19. Sequences were obtained from PBMCs or T cells enriched from blood (not recorded which). The chain uses TRBV12-5 and TRBJ1-2; 7 positions match TRBD1. The CDR3 DNA sequence: TGTGCTAGTGGTTCCTCAGGGGGCTATGGCTACACCTTC. Protein: CASGSSGGYGYTF.